Below, 27 T cell receptor beta chains from the same sample are listed, as sequenced in a study of tumor and adjacent non-tumor tissue in lung cancer. A modified ARM-PCR protocol with three rounds of nested PCR amplified TCRbeta. TCRdb reanalysed the multiplex PCR reads using MiXCR and keeps one entry per CDR3 protein. The sample yields around 57,000 distinct CDR3 sequences, about 63% seen once. No cell sorting was done before RNA was extracted from the tissue. This non-tumor lung sample came from over 3 cm beyond the tumor edge. Sequencing input: distant non-tumor lung tissue. The receptor set was obtained from a man aged 70 or older with non-small cell lung cancer.

As regards this clonotype: As the CDR3 is not closed by the conserved phenylalanine or tryptophan, this likely results from a read error. The chain joins TRBV5-1 to TRBJ2-5, with D tentatively TRBD1 or TRBD2 (5 bases each). This CDR3 is 15 amino acids long. The ends were cut back, 0 bases at V and 0 bases at J, with 9 bases in the middle. Germline V CDR1 and CDR2: SGHRS, YFSETQ. CDR3 sequence (DNA): TGCGCCAGCAGCTTGGCCCGGGGACACCAAGAGACCCAGTACTTA. Its protein is CASSLARGHQETQYL.

Of note for this clonotype: This could be a read error, since a much larger clone is one nucleotide away. The chain combines TRBV4-2 with TRBJ1-6; unclear D gene. Germline CDR1 and CDR2: LGHNA and YNFKEQ. CDR3 size: 14 residues. With 0 bases removed from V and 7 bases from J, the gap between germline ends came to 7 bases. The CDR3, as DNA: TGTGCCAGCAGCCAAGAGGGGAGGAATTCACCCCTCCACTTT. As protein: CASSQEGRNSPLHF.

Comment on this clonotype: Being one base from a much bigger clone, this may be a read error. The V call is TRBV12-3 or TRBV12-4, the J call TRBJ2-1; 7 bases are shared with TRBD2. CDR3 size: 16 residues. Unmatched junction bases numbered 15, after V lost 6 bases and J lost 7 bases. The CDR3 DNA is TGTGCCAGCAGCCCCTTCGGGGAGGGCTATGGGAATGAGCAGTTCTTC. It codes for CASSPFGEGYGNEQFF.

CDR3 bases: TGTGCCAGCAGCTTAGTATTCTGGAACACTGAAGCTTTCTTT. This sequence encodes CASSLVFWNTEAFF. The chain has TRBV11-2 and TRBJ1-1; D gene uncertain. V lost 1 base and J lost 1, with 7 bases in between. CDR1 is SGHAT and CDR2 is FQNNGV in the germline V gene. The CDR3 is made up of 14 amino acids.

J is TRBJ2-7 and V is TRBV6-1, with D uncertain. CDR1 MNHNS and CDR2 SASEGT come from the germline V gene. Trimming pared 10 bases from V and 13 bases from J, leaving 20 bases between. The CDR3 runs to 11 residues. CDR3 sequence reads: CATWSSYEYYF. The CDR3 DNA is TGTGCCACCTGGAGCTCCTACGAGTATTACTTC.

A remark on this clonotype: The CDR3 does not close with the conserved phenylalanine or tryptophan, likely indicating a read error. The chain links TRBV11-3 to TRBJ2-1, with 10 bases lining up with TRBD2. The CDR3 is 15 amino acids. The germline CDR1 and CDR2 sequences are SGHNT and YENEEA. Here the CDR3 reads CASSLLAGVNNGQFV. CDR3 nucleotide sequence: TGTGCCAGCAGTCTTCTAGCGGGGGTTAACAATGGGCAGTTCGTC.

This clonotype was seen repeatedly, ten times or more. The gene calls are TRBV24-1 and TRBJ2-3, with TRBD1 as a possible D gene (5 bases). The CDR3 extends over 13 amino acids. Germline CDR1 reads KGHDR; CDR2 reads SFDVKD. The V end was cut by 3 bases, the J end by 11 bases, with 14 bases between. CDR3 amino acids: CATSDPGHIEQYF. CDR3 sequence (DNA): TGTGCCACCAGTGATCCAGGACATATCGAGCAGTATTTT.

Comment on this clonotype: Germline and junction disagree at one end, which may indicate a read error. The chain employs TRBV4-1 and TRBJ1-2; weak D call: TRBD1 (6 bases). CDR1 and CDR2 from the germline V gene are MGHRA and YSYEKL. The length of the CDR3 is 14 residues. CDR3 loop: CASNQEKGGEGYTF. CDR3 nucleotides: TGCGCCAGCAACCAAGAAAAAGGGGGGGAAGGTTACACCTTC.

In the case of this clonotype: This may be a read error: a much more frequent sequence differs by one nucleotide. V is TRBV20-1 and J is TRBJ2-3, with 7 nucleotides matching TRBD1. Germline V CDR1 and CDR2: DFQATT, SNEGSKA (reference sequence). V was clipped by 0 bases and J by 5 bases; unmatched bases: 2. The CDR3 contains 13 residues. CDR3 sequence (DNA): TGCAGTGCTAGAGAACAGGGGATAGATACGCAGTATTTT. Amino acid sequence: CSAREQGIDTQYF.

This clonotype appeared many times. The genes are TRBV5-6 and TRBJ2-1, with D tentatively TRBD2 (6 bases). The V gene lost 2 bases and the J gene lost 3 bases, with 9 bases spanning the gap. Germline V gene lookup returns CDR1 SGHDT and CDR2 YYEEEE. The CDR3 loop spans 14 amino acids. For the CDR3, the DNA is TGTGCCAGCAGCTTCGGCGGGAACTACAATGAGCAGTTCTTC. Translated, it gives CASSFGGNYNEQFF.

Remarks on this clonotype: Here the CDR3 omits its conserved ending phenylalanine or tryptophan, so a read error is the likely source. Because the CDR3's place on the DNA is in doubt, the DNA is left out and the CDR3 is given as listed by TCRdb. The rearrangement links TRBV11-2 to TRBJ2-1; the table names TRBD2, a call not compared with the DNA. CDR1 is SGHAT, CDR2 FQNNGV, per germline. The CDR3 region is 15 residues in length, termini included. The CDR3 sequence: CASRLKARLYGERFL.

The rearrangement uses TRBV28 and TRBJ1-5, with 9 nucleotides matching TRBD1. The length of the CDR3 is 17 residues. The germline gives CDR1 MDHEN, CDR2 SYDVKM. J lost 1 base, V lost 11 bases, and 15 bases had no gene match. The CDR3 region has the DNA TGTGCCTCCCGAGTCGGACAGGGGCTAAGAAGCAATCAGCCCCAGCATTTT. Protein sequence: CASRVGQGLRSNQPQHF. Full variable domain (rest looked up from reference TRBV28 and TRBJ1-5): DVKVTQSSRYLVKRTGEKVFLECVQDMDHENMFWYRQDPGLGLRLIYFSYDVKMKEKGDIPEGYSVSREKKERFSLILESASTNQTSMYLCASRVGQGLRSNQPQHFGDGTRLSIL.

With respect to this clonotype: A read error may produce the germline difference seen at one junction end. The chain couples TRBV11-1 to TRBJ2-7, with D maybe TRBD2 (5 bases). The length of the CDR3 is 16 residues. Germline V lookup: CDR1 SGHAT, CDR2 FQDESV (reference sequence). The CDR3 protein is CVRSLARLTDSYEQYF. CDR3 coding DNA: TGTGTCAGGAGCTTAGCGCGACTAACGGACTCCTACGAGCAGTACTTT.

This clonotype appeared many times. This sequence joins TRBV10-3 and TRBJ2-5; TRBD1 matches 8 bases. Germline loops: CDR1 ENHRY, CDR2 SYGVKD. This CDR3 is 12 amino acids long. The J segment lost 3 bases and the V segment lost 9 bases, leaving 3 bases of the junction unmatched. CDR3 loop: CAISGGEETQYF. In DNA, the CDR3 is TGTGCCATATCAGGGGGCGAAGAGACCCAGTACTTC.

About this clonotype itself: A junction end diverges from the germline sequence, so it may reflect a read error. V gene TRBV6-5 combines with J gene TRBJ1-2, with TRBD1 as a possible D gene (6 bases). This CDR3 spans 14 amino acids. Germline-derived CDR1 and CDR2 are MNHEY and SVGAGI. The chain's CDR3 is CGSSSNDRFYGYTF. CDR3 sequence (DNA): TGTGGCAGCAGTTCGAACGACAGGTTCTATGGTTACACCTTC.

Remarks on this clonotype: As the CDR3 is not closed by the conserved phenylalanine or tryptophan, this likely results from a read error. The chain links TRBV6-1 to TRBJ2-1; D ambiguous. V lost 4 bases to trimming and J lost 12 bases, with 19 bases between them. CDR1 is MNHNS and CDR2 is SASEGT in the germline V gene. The CDR3 consists of 14 residues. The CDR3 nucleotides are TGTGCCAGCAGTGGGACGATAACGTTACATGGGCAGTTCCTC. As protein: CASSGTITLHGQFL.

For this clonotype: A much larger clonotype is one base distant, so this may be a read error. No conserved phenylalanine or tryptophan ends this CDR3, so it is likely a read error. The genes are TRBV4-1 and TRBJ2-1, with TRBD2 matching 14 bases. J gave up 5 bases and V 3 bases, and 12 bases lay outside the gene matches. Per the germline V gene, CDR1 is MGHRA and CDR2 is YSYEKL. This CDR3 has 19 residues. In DNA, the CDR3 is TGCGCCAGCAGCCACCCTGGACTAGCGGGGGGACATCAGCACAATGAGCAGTTCCTC. Its translation: CASSHPGLAGGHQHNEQFL.

This clonotype has a single count. Mismatch with germline at one junction end may stem from a read error. The chain employs TRBV20-1 and TRBJ2-1; maybe TRBD1 (6 bases). The CDR3 loop spans 17 amino acids. Looked up from germline, CDR1 is DFQATT and CDR2 is SNEGSKA (reference sequence). The CDR3 DNA reads as TGCAGTGCTAGTGCTCTGATCGGGACCCCCGGGGACAATGTGCAGTTCTTC. This gives the protein CSASALIGTPGDNVQFF.

With regard to this clonotype: The conserved phenylalanine or tryptophan is not found at the CDR3 terminus, so this likely reflects a read error. The chain combines TRBV11-2 with TRBJ2-6; TRBD2 matches 8 bases. In germline, CDR1 is SGHAT, CDR2 FQNNGV. Trimming cost V 8 bases and J 0 bases; bases outside gene matches: 9. This CDR3 has 17 residues. The DNA of the CDR3 is TGTGCCAGCGGCTCCCGGGAGGGTAGCTCTGGGGCCAACGTCCTGACTTAC. As protein: CASGSREGSSGANVLTY.

For this clonotype: It is likely a read error, because the conserved phenylalanine at the end of the CDR3 is missing. The V and J genes are TRBV4-1 and TRBJ2-1; D gene ambiguous. Trimming took off 9 bases at V and 9 bases at J, with 12 bases between the two ends. This CDR3 has 11 residues. Looked up from germline, CDR1 is MGHRA and CDR2 is YSYEKL. For the CDR3, the DNA is TGCGCCAGTGTGGAGACGGGTGAGCAGTTCCTC. Amino acid sequence: CASVETGEQFL.

This clonotype was detected only a few times. One base away lies a much larger clone, so this may be a sequencing read error. The chain is built from TRBV20-1 and TRBJ2-5; D uncertain. Trimming cost V 7 bases and J 6 bases, with 18 bases left between them. This CDR3 has 13 amino acids. CDR1 DFQATT and CDR2 SNEGSKA come from the germline V gene (reference sequence). CDR3 in amino acids: CSVGPDGSKTQYF. DNA of the CDR3: TGCAGTGTTGGTCCGGACGGGTCCAAGACCCAGTACTTC.

This chain joins TRBV25-1 and TRBJ1-2; D perhaps matches TRBD1 (6 bases). The CDR3 is made up of 15 amino acids. Trimming stripped 10 bases from V and 6 bases from J, with 24 bases between. Per the germline V gene, CDR1 is MGHDK and CDR2 is SYGVNS. CDR3 in DNA: TGTGCCACTTCGGAGACCGACAGGCCGAGAAATGGCTACACCTTC. It specifies CATSETDRPRNGYTF.

Regarding this clonotype: One end of the junction varies from germline; a read error may be responsible. The gene calls are TRBV6-2 or TRBV6-3 and TRBJ2-5; 7 bases are shared with TRBD1. CDR3 length: 18 amino acids. The germline V gene has CDR1 MNHEY and CDR2 SVGEGT. The CDR3 DNA is TGTGCCAGCAACCAGGACTTCAAACTAAGGGGGCCCCAGGAGACTCAGTACTTC. It translates to CASNQDFKLRGPQETQYF.

The gene calls are TRBV4-1 and TRBJ1-2; TRBD1 is a possible D gene (6 bases). Germline CDR1 is MGHRA and CDR2 is YSYEKL. The CDR3 length is 16 residues. Trimming took off 6 bases at V and 2 bases at J, with 19 bases between the two ends. The CDR3 nucleotides are TGCGCCAGCAGTCATGACGTTGCAGGGGCCAACTATGGCTACACCTTC. Translating gives CASSHDVAGANYGYTF.

This clonotype was recorded many times. The chain couples TRBV6-6 to TRBJ1-1, with 7 bases matching TRBD1. The germline CDR1 and CDR2 sequences are MNHNY and SVGAGI (reference sequence). The CDR3 has 14 amino acids. After removal of 7 bases from V and 0 bases from J, the junction contained 5 bases not matched to a gene. The CDR3 region has the DNA TGTGCCAGCAACAAGGGGGCGGTGAACACTGAAGCTTTCTTT. Amino acids: CASNKGAVNTEAFF.

A note on this clonotype: A much bigger clone sits one base away, suggesting this may be a read error. No conserved phenylalanine or tryptophan is present at the end of the CDR3, so a read error is the likely explanation. This chain uses TRBV20-1 with TRBJ2-2; a weak D match, TRBD2 (5 bases). Germline CDR1 and CDR2: DFQATT and SNEGSKA (reference sequence). Deletions cut 1 base from V and 1 base from J, with 7 bases between. The CDR3 spans 14 residues. CDR3 sequence: CSARGTRNTGELFS. CDR3 bases: TGCAGTGCTAGAGGGACTCGGAACACCGGGGAGCTGTTTTCT.

The V and J genes are TRBV2 and TRBJ2-1, with TRBD2 matching 8 bases. The CDR3 has 13 amino acids. Germline V gene data show CDR1 as SNHLY and CDR2 as FYNNEI. V lost 8 bases to trimming and J lost 6 bases; unmatched junction nucleotides: 6. CDR3: CASQGLVINEQFF. DNA for the CDR3: TGTGCCAGCCAGGGACTAGTAATCAATGAGCAGTTCTTC.